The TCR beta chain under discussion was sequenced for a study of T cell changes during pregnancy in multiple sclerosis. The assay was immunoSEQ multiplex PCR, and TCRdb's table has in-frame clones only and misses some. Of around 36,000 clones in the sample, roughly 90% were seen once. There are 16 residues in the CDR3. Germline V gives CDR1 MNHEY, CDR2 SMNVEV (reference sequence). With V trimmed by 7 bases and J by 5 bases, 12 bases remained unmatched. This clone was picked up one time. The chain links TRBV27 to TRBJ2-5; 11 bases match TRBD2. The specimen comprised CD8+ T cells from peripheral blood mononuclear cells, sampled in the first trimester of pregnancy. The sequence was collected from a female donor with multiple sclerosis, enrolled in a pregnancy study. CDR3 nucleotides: TGTGCCAGCAAGCTCCATAGCGGGGGGGCCGGGGAGACCCAGTACTTC. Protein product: CASKLHSGGAGETQYF.